Presented here are 28 T cell receptor beta chains from one specimen sequenced in a study of PD-1 blockade in classical Hodgkin lymphoma. The table came from immunoSEQ multiplex PCR; TCRdb's copy has only in-frame clones and leaves some out. The table has about 58,000 clones, approximately 90% seen once. Brentuximab vedotin exposure varied, and every patient relapsed after autologous stem cell transplantation. The sample in question was peripheral blood mononuclear cells (PBMCs), obtained before the second cycle of nivolumab. These receptors originate from a human donor with classical Hodgkin lymphoma.

The genes are TRBV27 and TRBJ2-6, with 10 bases fitting TRBD1. This CDR3 is built from 17 residues. The J segment lost 4 bases and the V segment lost 5 bases, leaving 8 bases of the junction unmatched. Germline-derived CDR1 and CDR2 are MNHEY and SMNVEV (reference sequence). DNA for the CDR3: TGTGCCAGCAGTATTGGACAGGGGGACGCCGGGGCCAACGTCCTGACTTTC. Translation gives CASSIGQGDAGANVLTF. Using reference TRBV27 and TRBJ2-6 for the parts outside the CDR3, the full variable domain is EAQVTQNPRYLITVTGKKLTVTCSQNMNHEYMSWYRQDPGLGLRQIYYSMNVEVTDKGDVPEGYKVSRKEKRNFPLILESPSPNQTSLYFCASSIGQGDAGANVLTFGAGSRLTVL.

The CDR3 DNA reads TGTGCCAGCATAGACGGGGTAGGGGCCAAAAACATTCAGTACTTC. This codes for CASIDGVGAKNIQYF. The chain joins TRBV27 to TRBJ2-4, with TRBD2 as a possible D gene (5 bases). This CDR3 has 15 residues. The V gene lost 7 bases and the J gene lost 1 base, with 14 bases spanning the gap. Germline V gene lookup returns CDR1 MNHEY and CDR2 SMNVEV (reference sequence).

This chain connects TRBV30 to TRBJ2-7; D possibly matches TRBD1 or TRBD2 (5 bases each). V was pared by 1 base and J by 2 bases, with 12 bases between. This CDR3 spans 14 amino acids. Germline CDR1 reads GTSNPN; CDR2 reads SVGIG (reference sequence). The CDR3 reads CAWSDLGTTYEQYF. Written as DNA, the CDR3 is TGTGCCTGGAGTGATTTGGGGACGACCTACGAGCAGTACTTC.

The V call is TRBV6-5, the J call TRBJ2-7; 8 bases are shared with TRBD2. This CDR3 is 15 amino acids long. The V and J ends lost 8 bases and 3 bases, in that order; junction bases with no gene match: 12. Germline V gives CDR1 MNHEY, CDR2 SVGAGI. CDR3 amino acids: CASSREGTGDYEQYF. CDR3 DNA sequence: TGTGCCAGCTCCCGGGAGGGGACGGGGGACTACGAGCAGTACTTC.

The chain couples TRBV27 to TRBJ2-5; D gene unclear. This CDR3 is 13 amino acids long. V lost 3 bases and J lost 4, with 9 bases in between. Germline values: CDR1 MNHEY, CDR2 SMNVEV (reference sequence). CDR3 residues: CASSFLLSETQYF. CDR3 in DNA: TGTGCCAGCAGTTTTCTTTTATCAGAGACCCAGTACTTC.

The J gene is TRBJ2-1, the V gene TRBV9, with D possibly being TRBD1 (6 bases). The germline V gene encodes CDR1 SGDLS and CDR2 YYNGEE. Deletions cut 3 bases from V and 4 bases from J, with 14 bases between. This CDR3 region has 15 residues. The CDR3 is CASSGVGQPYNEQFF. Here the CDR3 DNA reads TGTGCCAGCAGCGGAGTGGGACAACCTTACAATGAGCAGTTCTTC.

This chain connects TRBV6-5 to TRBJ1-1; no definite D call. V lost 0 bases and J 9 bases, leaving 11 bases between the germline ends. The CDR3 has 13 residues. Germline V gives CDR1 MNHEY, CDR2 SVGAGI. This chain's CDR3 is CASSYSKTGKAFF. For the CDR3, the DNA is TGTGCCAGCAGTTACTCGAAGACGGGCAAAGCTTTCTTT.

This chain joins TRBV10-3 and TRBJ2-3, with TRBD2 matching 8 bases. Germline V gives CDR1 ENHRY, CDR2 SYGVKD. The V segment lost 0 bases and the J segment 3 bases; nucleotides outside the gene matches: 8. The CDR3 totals 17 residues. The DNA of the CDR3 is TGTGCCATCAGTGAGTCGCCTGTCGGGGGGGTGACAGATACGCAGTATTTT. It specifies CAISESPVGGVTDTQYF.

The chain links TRBV7-8 to TRBJ2-7; TRBD2 agrees at 7 bases. The CDR3 loop spans 15 amino acids. The germline gives CDR1 SGHVS, CDR2 FQNEAQ. Trimming took 1 base from V and 11 from J; bases not matched to a gene: 14. The CDR3 DNA is TGTGCCAGCAGCTTAGGGGACTCCGGGACTAACCCCAAGTACTTC. Residues: CASSLGDSGTNPKYF.

This clone was seen more than once but under ten times. V and J are TRBV9 and TRBJ1-2; no firm D call. Germline V CDR1 and CDR2: SGDLS, YYNGEE. CDR3 length: 15 amino acids. Trimming shortened V by 0 bases and J by 0 bases, and 9 bases separated the two germline ends. DNA of the CDR3: TGTGCCAGCAGCGTAGTGAGGGCCTCTAACTATGGCTACACCTTC. Its protein product is CASSVVRASNYGYTF. The variable domain in full, with the rest retrieved from reference TRBV9 and TRBJ1-2, is DSGVTQTPKHLITATGQRVTLRCSPRSGDLSVYWYQQSLDQGLQFLIQYYNGEERAKGNILERFSAQQFPDLHSELNLSSLELGDSALYFCASSVVRASNYGYTFGSGTRLTVV.

In its sample, this clone was seen once. The CDR3 loop is CASRAALASSGELFF. The CDR3 region has the DNA TGCGCCAGCAGAGCCGCACTAGCTAGCTCCGGGGAGCTGTTTTTT. V gene TRBV5-1 combines with J gene TRBJ2-2; possibly TRBD2 for D (6 bases). The length of the CDR3 is 15 residues. CDR1 is SGHRS, CDR2 YFSETQ, per germline. Trimming pared 5 bases from V and 6 bases from J, leaving 17 bases between.

The chain is built from TRBV20-1 and TRBJ2-1, with 10 nucleotides matching TRBD2. The CDR3 is made up of 11 amino acids. From germline, CDR1 is DFQATT and CDR2 SNEGSKA (reference sequence). In DNA form, the CDR3 reads TGCAGCGGGACTAGCGAGGATGAGCAGTTCTTC. This gives the protein CSGTSEDEQFF.

This clone showed up just a few times. The rearrangement joins TRBV6-1 to TRBJ1-2, with D perhaps TRBD1 (6 bases). Germline V gene lookup returns CDR1 MNHNS and CDR2 SASEGT. The CDR3 spans 13 residues. Trimming took off 10 bases at V and 10 bases at J, with 22 bases between the two ends. In DNA, the CDR3 is TGTGCCATCCAACGACAGGTATTAGACTTCTACACCTTC. Amino acid sequence: CAIQRQVLDFYTF.

This clone came up once. The gene calls are TRBV5-5 and TRBJ2-7; possible D gene TRBD2, 6 bases. This CDR3 region has 11 residues. V was cut by 4 bases and J by 4 bases, with 6 bases left in between. Germline V gene sequence: CDR1 SGHKS, CDR2 YYEKEE (reference sequence). The CDR3 sequence: CASSRGYEQYF. The CDR3 nucleotides are TGTGCCAGCAGCCGGGGGTACGAGCAGTACTTC.

CDR3 DNA sequence: TGTGCCAGCAGCCGGACAGGCCCTGGAAACACCATATATTTT. Its translation: CASSRTGPGNTIYF. V gene TRBV7-8 combines with J gene TRBJ1-3; 7 bases line up with TRBD1. The CDR3 is 14 residues long. Trimming at V came to 5 bases and at J to 2 bases, leaving 3 bases not matched to a gene. CDR1 SGHVS and CDR2 FQNEAQ come from the germline V gene.

The chain is built from TRBV19 and TRBJ2-1; D might be TRBD1 (6 bases). Deletions cut 10 bases from V and 5 bases from J, with 9 bases between. Looked up from germline, CDR1 is LNHDA and CDR2 is SQIVND (reference sequence). This CDR3 contains 11 residues. CDR3 in DNA: TGTGCCACCTGGGACAACAATGAGCAGTTCTTC. Translated, it gives CATWDNNEQFF.

V gene TRBV21-1 combines with J gene TRBJ2-5; TRBD1 is taken as the D call from the table, unchecked against the DNA. TRBV21-1 is recorded as a pseudogene. CDR3 length: 14 residues. The CDR3 region has the DNA TGTGCCAGCAGATCTGACATGATGGAAGAGACCCAGTACTTC. This gives the protein CASRSDMMEETQYF.

The chain is built from TRBV6-6 and TRBJ1-6; no reliable D call. The V gene's germline CDR1 is MNHNY and CDR2 SVGAGI (reference sequence). This CDR3 comprises 15 residues. V shed 0 bases and J shed 9 bases, with 12 bases lying between them. The CDR3, as DNA: TGTGCCAGCAGTTACTCGGTTGATAGAGGTTCACCCCTCCACTTT. Amino acid sequence: CASSYSVDRGSPLHF.

This clone was counted a single time. The V and J genes are TRBV9 and TRBJ2-7; D is ambiguous. Trimming took 0 bases from V and 7 from J, leaving 11 bases between them. CDR1 is SGDLS and CDR2 is YYNGEE in the germline V gene. The CDR3 covers 13 residues. CDR3 sequence reads: CASSVVDRTEQYF. In DNA, the CDR3 is TGTGCCAGCAGCGTAGTGGACCGTACGGAGCAGTACTTC.

J is TRBJ1-6 and V is TRBV9; D remains ambiguous. Germline lookup yields CDR1 SGDLS and CDR2 YYNGEE. This CDR3 contains 13 residues. The V end lost 7 bases, the J end lost 6 bases, and 11 bases lay between the germline ends. Written as DNA, the CDR3 is TGTGCCAGCCGCTCGGACCGTAATTCACCCCTCCACTTT. Amino acids: CASRSDRNSPLHF.

This chain links TRBV2 with TRBJ2-5; the match to TRBD2 covers 14 bases. J gave up 5 bases and V 5 bases, and 7 bases lay outside the gene matches. The CDR3 consists of 16 residues. Germline V gives CDR1 SNHLY, CDR2 FYNNEI. Here the CDR3 reads CASSNGLAGGRETQYF. The DNA for the CDR3 is TGTGCCAGCAGTAACGGACTAGCGGGGGGCCGGGAGACCCAGTACTTC. The entire variable domain, with the rest obtained from reference TRBV2 and TRBJ2-5, is as follows: EPEVTQTPSHQVTQMGQEVILRCVPISNHLYFYWYRQILGQKVEFLVSFYNNEISEKSEIFDDQFSVERPDGSNFTLKIRSTKLEDSAMYFCASSNGLAGGRETQYFGPGTRLLVL.

The rearrangement links TRBV19 to TRBJ2-7; 7 positions match TRBD2. V trimming: 4 bases; J trimming: 5 bases; junction bases outside the gene matches: 14. Germline-derived CDR1 and CDR2 are LNHDA and SQIVND (reference sequence). The CDR3 covers 16 residues. This CDR3 reads CASSTGWSSGPDEQYF. CDR3 DNA sequence: TGTGCCAGTAGTACAGGTTGGTCTAGCGGTCCTGACGAGCAGTACTTC.

V usage is TRBV5-6 and J usage is TRBJ2-7; possibly TRBD2 for D (5 bases). Germline CDR1 reads SGHDT; CDR2 reads YYEEEE. The CDR3 has 15 residues. V was clipped by 4 bases and J by 3 bases, with 17 bases between them. In nucleotides, the CDR3 is TGTGCCAGCAGCCCAGAAGGGAGCTTTGGCTACGAGCAGTACTTC. Translated, it gives CASSPEGSFGYEQYF.

J is TRBJ1-1 and V is TRBV5-1; the D gene is possibly TRBD1 (6 bases). CDR1 is SGHRS and CDR2 is YFSETQ in the germline V gene. Trimming removed 0 bases at V and 1 base at J, with 10 bases between. This CDR3 comprises 15 residues. Here the CDR3 DNA reads TGCGCCAGCAGCTTGGACCCACAGGGGAACACTGAAGCTTTCTTT. Translating gives CASSLDPQGNTEAFF. Filled out from reference TRBV5-1 and TRBJ1-1, the complete variable domain reads KAGVTQTPRYLIKTRGQQVTLSCSPISGHRSVSWYQQTPGQGLQFLFEYFSETQRNKGNFPGRFSGRQFSNSRSEMNVSTLELGDSALYLCASSLDPQGNTEAFFGQGTRLTVV.

The chain employs TRBV4-1 and TRBJ2-7; D not certain. The germline gives CDR1 MGHRA, CDR2 YSYEKL. The CDR3 spans 17 residues. V lost 0 bases and J 0 bases, leaving 15 bases between the germline ends. The CDR3 DNA sequence: TGCGCCAGCAGCCAAGATCCAGAGCAGAGGAGCTCCTACGAGCAGTACTTC. Translated: CASSQDPEQRSSYEQYF.

This clone was recorded a few times. The genes are TRBV6-1 and TRBJ2-1; perhaps TRBD1 as D (6 bases). Germline V gives CDR1 MNHNS, CDR2 SASEGT. V was cut by 7 bases and J by 2 bases, with 15 bases left in between. This CDR3 comprises 15 residues. The CDR3 nucleotides are TGTGCCAGCACCCCAGAGGGGGTCGCCTACAATGAGCAGTTCTTC. Its translation is CASTPEGVAYNEQFF.

The chain uses TRBV7-3 and TRBJ2-1; tentative D call: TRBD1 (6 bases). Germline loops: CDR1 SGHTA, CDR2 FQGTGA. V lost 5 bases, J lost 5 bases, and 10 bases lay in between. This CDR3 contains 13 residues. The CDR3, as DNA: TGTGCCAGCAGCAGAGGACAGAACAATGAGCAGTTCTTC. Its protein product is CASSRGQNNEQFF.

The gene calls are TRBV9 and TRBJ2-7; D call uncertain. V gave up 0 bases and J gave up 4 bases, with 11 bases separating them. This CDR3 region has 14 residues. Germline values: CDR1 SGDLS, CDR2 YYNGEE. The CDR3 loop reads CASSVAMGSYEQYF. The CDR3 DNA reads TGTGCCAGCAGCGTAGCTATGGGTTCTTACGAGCAGTACTTC.